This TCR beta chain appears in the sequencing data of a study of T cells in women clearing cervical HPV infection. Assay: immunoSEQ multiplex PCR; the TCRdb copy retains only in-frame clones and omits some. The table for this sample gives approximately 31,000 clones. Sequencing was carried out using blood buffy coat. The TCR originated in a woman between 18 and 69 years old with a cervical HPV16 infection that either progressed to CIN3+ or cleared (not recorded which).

The covered CDR3 bases are TGTGCCTGGAGTGTAACCTCGGGGTATACTATTAGCTCCTATAATTCACCC. Translated, it gives CAWSVTSGYTISSYNSP. In full, the CDR3 reads CAWSVTSGYTISSYNSPLHF. The V call is TRBV30, the J call TRBJ1-6, with D hard to call. The sequence runs out 3 residues before the end of the CDR3; the remainder is reconstructed from the germline J gene. Germline V gene lookup returns CDR1 GTSNPN and CDR2 SVGIG (reference sequence). The CDR3 is made up of 20 amino acids. V lost 0 bases to trimming and J lost 0 bases, with 21 bases between them. The full variable domain, its missing parts supplied by reference TRBV30 and TRBJ1-6, is SQTIHQWPATLVQPVGSPLSLECTVEGTSNPNLYWYRQAAGRGLQLLFYSVGIGQISSEVPQNLSASRPQDRQFILSSKKLLLSDSGFYLCAWSVTSGYTISSYNSPLHFGNGTRLTVT.